The present entry profiles one T cell receptor beta chain with its context. Antigen unknown. This sample is drawn from a study of beta chain features in type 1 diabetes. It was via CD45RO/CCR7/CD25/CD127/CD95/CD27 that CD4+ naive, central memory, regulatory and stem cell-like memory cells were sorted. cDNA synthesis used the whole RNA isolate, giving expressed TCRB sequences. Here immunoSEQ multiplex PCR was the method, and the copy in TCRdb shows in-frame clones only, minus some. In the table there are about 150,000 clones, around 10% of which are singletons. Overall study findings and caveats: High-TCR-expressing cells could be over-represented by cDNA sequencing. Still unanswered here is whether HLA type influences TCRB rearrangement.

CDR1 is SGHRS, CDR2 YFSETQ, per germline. After removal of 5 bases from V and 0 bases from J, the junction contained 10 bases not matched to a gene. The CDR3 consists of 16 residues. The TCR sequence derives from a young man in good health. Sample: central memory CD4+ T cells from blood. This chain links TRBV5-1 with TRBJ2-5, with 7 positions matching TRBD1. The CDR3 region is CASRSRGDRDQETQYF. DNA of the CDR3: TGCGCCAGCAGAAGCCGTGGGGACAGAGACCAAGAGACCCAGTACTTC.